These 22 T cell receptor beta chains were sequenced from one sample in a study of blood T cell repertoires in COVID-19. Data came from immunoSEQ multiplex PCR; TCRdb stores just in-frame clones and leaves some out. The data contain approximately 220,000 clones, approximately 91% of them singletons. The source material was peripheral blood. Receptors were obtained from a middle-aged man with acute or convalescent COVID-19.

The chain recombines TRBV4-1 with TRBJ1-6, with 8 positions matching TRBD1. Germline values: CDR1 MGHRA, CDR2 YSYEKL. This CDR3 spans 18 amino acids. After removal of 0 bases from V and 8 bases from J, the junction contained 12 bases not matched to a gene. CDR3 amino acids: CASSQDSRFGQGDSPLHF. CDR3 DNA sequence: TGCGCCAGCAGCCAAGATTCCCGTTTTGGACAGGGAGATTCACCCCTCCACTTT.

The chain combines TRBV19 with TRBJ1-2; no reliable D call. V dropped 5 bases and J dropped 5 bases, with 12 bases sitting between them. Germline CDR1 reads LNHDA; CDR2 reads SQIVND (reference sequence). The CDR3 is 13 residues long. In nucleotides, the CDR3 is TGTGCCAGTAGTCCCTTGGAGGGTTATGGCTACACCTTC. Its translation: CASSPLEGYGYTF.

The chain uses TRBV9 and TRBJ2-5; 7 nucleotides align to TRBD2. Germline lookup yields CDR1 SGDLS and CDR2 YYNGEE. This CDR3 comprises 15 residues. V lost 5 bases, J lost 1 base, and 8 bases stayed unmatched. Here the CDR3 reads CASSRWGGGQETQYF. The CDR3 bases are TGTGCCAGCAGTCGATGGGGGGGAGGCCAAGAGACCCAGTACTTC. The full variable domain, its missing parts supplied by reference TRBV9 and TRBJ2-5, is DSGVTQTPKHLITATGQRVTLRCSPRSGDLSVYWYQQSLDQGLQFLIQYYNGEERAKGNILERFSAQQFPDLHSELNLSSLELGDSALYFCASSRWGGGQETQYFGPGTRLLVL.

This sequence joins TRBV2 and TRBJ1-5; maybe TRBD1 (5 bases). Trimming shortened V by 7 bases and J by 4 bases, and 8 bases separated the two germline ends. Germline CDR1 and CDR2: SNHLY and FYNNEI. This CDR3 comprises 12 residues. CDR3 in DNA: TGTGCCAGCAAAGGGGATAATCAGCCCCAGCATTTT. Translating gives CASKGDNQPQHF.

The chain carries TRBV25-1 and TRBJ2-5; unclear D gene. Trimming shortened V by 4 bases and J by 7 bases, and 7 bases separated the two germline ends. Germline CDR1 MGHDK, CDR2 SYGVNS. The CDR3 consists of 11 residues. CDR3 nucleotide sequence: TGTGCCAGCAGTGCCTCCTGGACCCAGTACTTC. Protein: CASSASWTQYF. Combining the CDR3 with reference TRBV25-1 and TRBJ2-5 gives the whole variable domain EADIYQTPRYLVIGTGKKITLECSQTMGHDKMYWYQQDPGMELHLIHYSYGVNSTEKGDLSSESTVSRIRTEHFPLTLESARPSHTSQYLCASSASWTQYFGPGTRLLVL.

The CDR3 protein is CASSSSGGGTYNEQFF. In DNA, the CDR3 is TGCGCCAGCAGCTCCTCGGGGGGAGGAACTTACAATGAGCAGTTCTTC. The gene calls are TRBV5-1 and TRBJ2-1; 7 bases are a match to TRBD2. The CDR3 is 16 amino acids. Germline V gene data show CDR1 as SGHRS and CDR2 as YFSETQ. With V trimmed by 3 bases and J by 4 bases, 10 bases remained unmatched.

The rearrangement links TRBV18 to TRBJ1-1; weak D call: TRBD1 (6 bases). Germline values: CDR1 KGHSH, CDR2 LQKENI. Trimming took 2 bases from V and 1 from J, leaving 14 bases between them. CDR3 size: 16 residues. For the CDR3, the DNA is TGTGCCAGCTCACCAACAGGGACGCGTGGGAACACTGAAGCTTTCTTT. It is translated as CASSPTGTRGNTEAFF.

The chain links TRBV28 to TRBJ2-1; perhaps TRBD2 as D (5 bases). V was trimmed by 6 bases and J by 7 bases, leaving 22 bases between them. The germline V gene has CDR1 MDHEN and CDR2 SYDVKM. The CDR3 has 16 amino acids. CDR3 protein: CASRPKLGHWGNEQFF. CDR3 coding DNA: TGTGCCAGCAGGCCGAAACTAGGGCATTGGGGTAATGAGCAGTTCTTC.

This clone was observed a few times. This chain connects TRBV7-9 to TRBJ2-1; no firm D call. V was shortened by 0 bases and J by 10 bases, with 16 bases between the two germline ends. Germline loops: CDR1 SEHNR, CDR2 FQNEAQ (reference sequence). The CDR3 totals 15 residues. This CDR3 is CASSLAELRHQEQFF. In DNA form, the CDR3 reads TGTGCCAGCAGCTTAGCCGAACTGAGACATCAGGAGCAGTTCTTC.

V and J are TRBV5-1 and TRBJ1-2; no clear D gene. Per germline, CDR1 SGHRS and CDR2 YFSETQ. The CDR3 contains 14 residues. The germline V and J ends were trimmed by 7 bases and 3 bases, with 16 bases remaining between them. The CDR3 DNA is TGCGCCAGCGCCCAAGAGGGTGGTCACTATGGCTACACCTTC. The encoded protein is CASAQEGGHYGYTF.

This clone was observed once. The genes are TRBV6-7 and TRBJ2-6; 11 bases map to TRBD1. TRBV6-7 falls under the ORF class, with uncertain function. This CDR3 has 16 amino acids. V shed 6 bases, J shed 2 bases, and the junction held 3 bases outside the gene matches. CDR3 residues: CASSRDRGAGANVLTF. For the CDR3, the DNA is TGTGCCAGCAGCCGGGACAGGGGGGCTGGGGCCAACGTCCTGACTTTC.

This sequence joins TRBV7-2 and TRBJ1-1; D is unclear. Germline-derived CDR1 and CDR2 are SGHTA and FQGNSA. V gave up 4 bases and J gave up 6 bases, with 9 bases separating them. This CDR3 is built from 12 residues. In DNA, the CDR3 is TGTGCCAGCAGCTGGCGGGGAGCTGAAGCTTTCTTT. Translating gives CASSWRGAEAFF.

The genes are TRBV27 and TRBJ2-1; 12 bases align to TRBD2. Trimming cost V 6 bases and J 7 bases; bases outside gene matches: 13. Germline V gives CDR1 MNHEY, CDR2 SMNVEV (reference sequence). The CDR3 has 17 residues. The CDR3 coding sequence is TGTGCCAGCAGGACCGGGACTAGCGGGCTCATGGGGAATGAGCAGTTCTTC. Translated, it gives CASRTGTSGLMGNEQFF.

The chain combines TRBV7-2 with TRBJ2-2; TRBD2 matches at 7 bases. Trimming at V came to 7 bases and at J to 1 base, leaving 6 bases not matched to a gene. Germline lookup yields CDR1 SGHTA and CDR2 FQGNSA. The CDR3 totals 15 residues. CDR3 nucleotides: TGTGCCAGCACCCCGGGGGGTTTGAACACCGGGGAGCTGTTTTTT. Amino acids: CASTPGGLNTGELFF.

The chain joins TRBV19 to TRBJ2-7; possibly TRBD2 for D (5 bases). The CDR3 length is 15 residues. Germline V CDR1 and CDR2: LNHDA, SQIVND (reference sequence). V was pared by 3 bases and J by 4 bases, with 16 bases between. The CDR3 spells CASSMTGFEFYEQYF. In nucleotides, the CDR3 is TGTGCCAGTAGTATGACGGGGTTTGAGTTTTACGAGCAGTACTTC.

The genes are TRBV7-2 and TRBJ2-3; no firm D call. The CDR3 runs to 13 residues. Deletions cut 1 base from V and 2 bases from J, with 4 bases between. CDR1 SGHTA and CDR2 FQGNSA come from the germline V gene. This CDR3 reads CASSLGDTDTQYF. DNA for the CDR3: TGTGCCAGCAGCTTAGGAGACACAGATACGCAGTATTTT.

The V gene is TRBV6-1, the J gene TRBJ2-7, with 9 bases matching TRBD1. The J segment lost 0 bases and the V segment lost 2 bases, leaving 8 bases of the junction unmatched. The CDR3 length is 17 residues. Germline V gene lookup returns CDR1 MNHNS and CDR2 SASEGT. CDR3 loop: CASSEFGGQGTSYEQYF. For the CDR3, the DNA is TGTGCCAGCAGTGAATTCGGAGGACAGGGGACCTCCTACGAGCAGTACTTC.

The gene calls are TRBV5-1 and TRBJ2-1; the match to TRBD1 covers 8 bases. From germline, CDR1 is SGHRS and CDR2 YFSETQ. V was clipped by 2 bases and J by 5 bases; unmatched bases: 3. The CDR3 has 14 amino acids. The CDR3 DNA reads TGCGCCAGCAGCTTAGGACAGGGAAACAATGAGCAGTTCTTC. It specifies CASSLGQGNNEQFF.

V usage is TRBV7-9 and J usage is TRBJ2-5; 7 bases line up with TRBD2. The germline V gene encodes CDR1 SEHNR and CDR2 FQNEAQ (reference sequence). The CDR3 sequence is 15 residues long. The J segment lost 4 bases and the V segment lost 5 bases, leaving 10 bases of the junction unmatched. The CDR3: CASSPFGGRTETQYF. In nucleotides, the CDR3 is TGTGCCAGCAGCCCCTTTGGCGGGAGAACAGAGACCCAGTACTTC.

This clone was seen a few times. This sequence joins TRBV6-4 and TRBJ1-1; 11 positions agree with TRBD1. The J segment lost 10 bases and the V segment lost 2 bases, leaving 6 bases of the junction unmatched. CDR3 size: 14 residues. Germline V gene lookup returns CDR1 MRHNA and CDR2 SNTAGT. CDR3 nucleotides: TGTGCCAGCAGTGACAGGACAGGGGGCTGGAGAGCTTTCTTT. Translating gives CASSDRTGGWRAFF.

The chain links TRBV19 to TRBJ2-5, with a possible D match to TRBD1 (6 bases). CDR1 is LNHDA and CDR2 is SQIVND in the germline V gene (reference sequence). Trimming removed 6 bases from V and 2 bases from J, with 16 bases in between. The CDR3 is 15 residues long. CDR3 DNA sequence: TGTGCCAGTAGAGGGTCAGAGACAGGACAAGAGACCCAGTACTTC. Protein sequence: CASRGSETGQETQYF.

The chain carries TRBV7-2 and TRBJ2-3; no firm D call. V lost 2 bases, J lost 6 bases, and 15 bases lay in between. CDR1 is SGHTA and CDR2 is FQGNSA in the germline V gene. The CDR3 loop spans 15 amino acids. The CDR3 DNA reads as TGTGCCAGCAGCTTAAACTCACCTCCCCCGGATACGCAGTATTTT. Its protein product is CASSLNSPPPDTQYF. The complete variable domain, with remaining parts taken from reference TRBV7-2 and TRBJ2-3, reads GAGVSQSPSNKVTEKGKDVELRCDPISGHTALYWYRQSLGQGLEFLIYFQGNSAPDKSGLPSDRFSAERTGGSVSTLTIQRTQQEDSAVYLCASSLNSPPPDTQYFGPGTRLTVL.